This is a list of T cell receptor beta chains from one sample in a study of T cell responses to AZD1222 COVID-19 vaccine. Here immunoSEQ multiplex PCR was the method, and the copy in TCRdb shows in-frame clones only, minus some. The profile shows 100,000 to 120,000 clones, around 90% of them singletons. Sequences were derived from peripheral blood, sampled on day 0 of AZD1222 vaccination. The receptors shown here come from an adult in good health. Both conserved end residues are part of each CDR3. Fields, in order: D gene, J gene, clone size, CDR3 length, V gene, CDR3 protein, CDR3 DNA. A D gene is named only where the DNA matches it firmly. Expanded clones get a size class; other rows say once, few or many, or leave the size out.

. TRBJ2-3 . 13 TRBV19 CASSIGSRDTQYF TGTGCCAGTAGTATAGGGTCGCGAGATACGCAGTATTTT
. TRBJ2-3 . 15 TRBV5-4 CASSPPGAERDTQYF TGTGCCAGCAGCCCACCCGGTGCAGAAAGAGATACGCAGTATTTT
. TRBJ1-5 . 13 TRBV20-1 CSASRRNNQPQHF TGCAGTGCTAGTCGGCGGAACAATCAGCCCCAGCATTTT
. TRBJ1-1 . 13 TRBV30 CACDRDGNTEAFF TGTGCCTGTGACCGGGACGGAAACACTGAAGCTTTCTTT
TRBD2 TRBJ2-1 once 18 TRBV10-1 CASSSGLAGRTLYNEQFF TGCGCCAGCAGTTCGGGACTAGCGGGGAGAACCCTATACAATGAGCAGTTCTTC
. TRBJ1-1 . 17 TRBV7-8 CASSPRGGDSVNTEAFF TGTGCCAGCAGCCCAAGGGGAGGGGATAGTGTGAACACTGAAGCTTTCTTT
. TRBJ1-2 . 15 TRBV27 CASSFGRAGISGYTF TGTGCCAGCAGTTTTGGGCGTGCGGGGATCAGTGGCTACACCTTC
. TRBJ1-5 . 12 TRBV7-9 CASSSLAQPQHF TGTGCCAGCAGCTCCCTAGCTCAGCCCCAGCATTTT
. TRBJ1-2 . 16 TRBV4-1 CASSQGPGNRIGGYTF TGCGCCAGCAGCCAAGGTCCGGGAAATCGCATTGGAGGCTACACCTTC
. TRBJ2-3 . 13 TRBV12-3/TRBV12-4 CASSLVGTDTQYF TGTGCCAGCAGTTTAGTGGGCACAGATACGCAGTATTTT
. TRBJ2-6 . 15 TRBV11-2 CASSLEGRAKGVLTF TGTGCCAGCAGCTTAGAGGGGCGGGCCAAGGGTGTCCTGACTTTC
. TRBJ1-3 . 18 TRBV14 CASSQEGWRSPSGNTIYF TGTGCCAGCAGCCAAGAAGGTTGGCGGAGCCCGTCTGGAAACACCATATATTTT
TRBD1 TRBJ1-1 . 17 TRBV27 CASSRPGTGALGTEAFF TGTGCCAGCAGTCGTCCGGGGACAGGGGCATTGGGCACTGAAGCTTTCTTT
. TRBJ1-2 . 17 TRBV15 CATSRDRRDHKNYGYTF TGTGCCACCAGCAGAGATCGCCGGGACCATAAAAACTATGGCTACACCTTC
. TRBJ1-2 . 13 TRBV27 CASSAEHRYGYTF TGTGCCAGCAGTGCCGAACATCGATATGGCTACACCTTC
. TRBJ2-6 once 21 TRBV9 CASSDQAFGPARRRGANVLTF TGTGCCAGCAGCGACCAAGCTTTCGGGCCGGCCCGGAGGAGGGGGGCCAACGTCCTGACTTTC
TRBD1 TRBJ1-3 once 17 TRBV7-8 CASSLDYHQDRVNTIYF TGTGCCAGCAGCCTGGACTACCATCAGGACAGGGTGAACACCATATATTTT
. TRBJ1-2 . 17 TRBV4-2 CASSQDSSKSAGYGYTF TGTGCCAGCAGCCAAGATAGTTCTAAGTCGGCAGGCTATGGCTACACCTTC
. TRBJ2-2 . 14 TRBV7-2 CASSPLGLTGELFF TGTGCCAGCAGCCCCCTAGGTCTCACCGGGGAGCTGTTTTTT
. TRBJ1-3 . 13 TRBV14 CASSRGSGNTIYF TGTGCCAGCAGCCGTGGCTCTGGAAACACCATATATTTT
. TRBJ1-5 . 12 TRBV28 CASSLGNQPQHF TGTGCCAGCAGTTTGGGCAATCAGCCCCAGCATTTT
. TRBJ2-7 . 15 TRBV11-2 CASSSRTETFYEQYF TGTGCCAGCAGCTCCCGGACTGAAACTTTCTACGAGCAGTACTTC
. TRBJ1-6 . 15 TRBV28 CASSPGRTAHSPLHF TGTGCCAGCAGTCCCGGGAGGACGGCGCATTCACCCCTCCACTTT
TRBD1 TRBJ1-5 . 14 TRBV30 CAWSVGQGGVPQHF TGTGCCTGGAGTGTAGGACAGGGCGGGGTGCCCCAGCATTTT
TRBD1 TRBJ1-2 . 14 TRBV6-5 CASSPAGQGAGYTF TGTGCCAGCAGTCCCGCTGGACAGGGGGCTGGCTACACCTTC
. TRBJ2-1 . 14 TRBV7-3 CASSLPGPRNEQFF TGTGCCAGCAGCTTACCGGGGCCAAGGAATGAGCAGTTCTTC
. TRBJ2-7 . 16 TRBV18 CASSSKTGTVSTVQYF TGTGCCAGCTCCTCAAAAACCGGGACCGTGTCTACGGTGCAGTACTTC